This TCR beta chain was profiled in a study of CD8 T cells in Susac syndrome. Germline V gene lookup returns CDR1 SNHLY and CDR2 FYNNEI. V was cut by 6 bases and J by 8 bases, with 17 bases left in between. The CDR3 loop spans 14 amino acids. Random hexamers were used to reverse transcribe an amount of roughly 0.45 to 1 ug RNA. It was immunoSEQ multiplex PCR that amplified TCR beta CDR3 across 54 Vbeta and 13 Jbeta. TCRdb used MiXCR to reprocess the immunoSEQ multiplex PCR reads, holding one entry per CDR3 protein. The repertoire holds under 200,000 distinct CDR3 sequences, 90% to 95% seen once, with 0.1% in the top ten. TEMRA cells were FACS-enriched, while CD8+ and CD4+ T cells were negatively isolated.

The chain carries TRBV2 and TRBJ1-5; no reliable D call. The sequenced material came from CD4+ T cells from PBMCs. This receptor was identified in a human donor in good health. CDR3 loop: CASRGPLVGEPQHF. The CDR3 DNA reads TGTGCCAGCAGAGGACCGTTGGTAGGTGAGCCCCAGCATTTT.